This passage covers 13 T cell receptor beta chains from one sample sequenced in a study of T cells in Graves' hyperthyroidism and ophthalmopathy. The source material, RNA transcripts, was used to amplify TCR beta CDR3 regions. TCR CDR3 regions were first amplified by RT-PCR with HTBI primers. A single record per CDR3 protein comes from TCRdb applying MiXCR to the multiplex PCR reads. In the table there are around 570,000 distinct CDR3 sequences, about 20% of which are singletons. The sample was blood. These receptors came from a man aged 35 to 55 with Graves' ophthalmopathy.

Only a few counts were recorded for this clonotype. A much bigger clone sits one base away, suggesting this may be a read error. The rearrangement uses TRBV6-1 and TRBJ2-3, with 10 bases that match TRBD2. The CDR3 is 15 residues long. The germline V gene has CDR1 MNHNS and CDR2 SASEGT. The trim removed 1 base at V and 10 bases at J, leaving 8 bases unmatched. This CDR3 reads CASSEERGGRKAQYF. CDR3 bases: TGTGCCAGCAGTGAAGAGCGGGGGGGAAGAAAGGCGCAGTATTTT.

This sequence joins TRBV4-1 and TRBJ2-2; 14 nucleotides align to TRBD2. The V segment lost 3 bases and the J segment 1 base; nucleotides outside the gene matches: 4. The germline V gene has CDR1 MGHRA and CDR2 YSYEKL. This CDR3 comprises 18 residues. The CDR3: CASSHRTSGGKNTGELFF. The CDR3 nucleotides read TGCGCCAGCAGCCATAGGACTAGCGGGGGGAAGAACACCGGGGAGCTGTTTTTT.

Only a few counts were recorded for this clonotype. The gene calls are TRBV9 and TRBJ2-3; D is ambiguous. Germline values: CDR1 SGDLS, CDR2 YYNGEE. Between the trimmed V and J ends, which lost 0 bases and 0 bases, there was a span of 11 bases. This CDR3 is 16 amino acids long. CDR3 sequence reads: CASSVGRATSTDTQYF. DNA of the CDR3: TGTGCCAGCAGCGTAGGACGAGCGACGAGCACAGATACGCAGTATTTT.

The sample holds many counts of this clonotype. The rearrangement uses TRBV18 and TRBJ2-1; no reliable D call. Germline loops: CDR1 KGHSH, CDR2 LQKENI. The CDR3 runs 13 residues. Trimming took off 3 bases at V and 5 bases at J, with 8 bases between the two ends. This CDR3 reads CASSPPVHNEQFF. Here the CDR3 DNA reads TGTGCCAGCTCACCCCCTGTACACAATGAGCAGTTCTTC.

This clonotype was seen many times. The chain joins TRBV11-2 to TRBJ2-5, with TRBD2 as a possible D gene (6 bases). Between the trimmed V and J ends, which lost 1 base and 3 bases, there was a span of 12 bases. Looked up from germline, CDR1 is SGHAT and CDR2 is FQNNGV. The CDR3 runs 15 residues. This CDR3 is CASSLGGWGEETQYF. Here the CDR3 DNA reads TGTGCCAGCAGCTTAGGGGGGTGGGGGGAAGAGACCCAGTACTTC.

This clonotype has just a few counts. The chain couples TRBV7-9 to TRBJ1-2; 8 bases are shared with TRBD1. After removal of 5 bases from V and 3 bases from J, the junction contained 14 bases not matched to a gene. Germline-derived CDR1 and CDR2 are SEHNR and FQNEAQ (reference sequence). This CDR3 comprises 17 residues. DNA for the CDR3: TGTGCCAGCAGCATACCCGACTCCGGGACAGGCGACTATGGCTACACCTTC. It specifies CASSIPDSGTGDYGYTF.

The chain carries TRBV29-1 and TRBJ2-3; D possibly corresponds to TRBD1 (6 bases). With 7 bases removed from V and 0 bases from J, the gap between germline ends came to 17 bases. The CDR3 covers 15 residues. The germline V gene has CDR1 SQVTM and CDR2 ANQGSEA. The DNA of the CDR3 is TGCAGCGCTAGAGTTGGGGGCTCTAGCACAGATACGCAGTATTTT. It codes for CSARVGGSSTDTQYF.

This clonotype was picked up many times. CDR3 bases: TGTGCCAGCAGCCAGAAAAACGAGCAGTACTTC. Translating it yields CASSQKNEQYF. The V call is TRBV7-9, the J call TRBJ2-7; D gene uncertain. CDR3 length equals 11 residues. The V gene lost 5 bases and the J gene lost 5 bases, with 7 bases spanning the gap. The V gene's germline CDR1 is SEHNR and CDR2 FQNEAQ (reference sequence).

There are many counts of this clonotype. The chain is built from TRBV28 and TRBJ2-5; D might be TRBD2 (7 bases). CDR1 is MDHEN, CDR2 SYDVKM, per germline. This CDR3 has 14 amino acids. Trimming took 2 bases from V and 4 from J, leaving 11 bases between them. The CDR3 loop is CASSLRGGGETQYF. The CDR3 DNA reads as TGTGCCAGCAGTTTAAGGGGGGGAGGAGAGACCCAGTACTTC.

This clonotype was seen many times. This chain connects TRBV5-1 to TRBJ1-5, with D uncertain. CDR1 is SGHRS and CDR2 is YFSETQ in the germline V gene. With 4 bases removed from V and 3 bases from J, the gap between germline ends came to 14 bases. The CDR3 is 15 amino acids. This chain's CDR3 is CASSPLPGANQPQHF. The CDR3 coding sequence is TGCGCCAGCAGCCCTCTCCCGGGCGCCAATCAGCCCCAGCATTTT. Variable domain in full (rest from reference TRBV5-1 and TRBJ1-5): KAGVTQTPRYLIKTRGQQVTLSCSPISGHRSVSWYQQTPGQGLQFLFEYFSETQRNKGNFPGRFSGRQFSNSRSEMNVSTLELGDSALYLCASSPLPGANQPQHFGDGTRLSIL.

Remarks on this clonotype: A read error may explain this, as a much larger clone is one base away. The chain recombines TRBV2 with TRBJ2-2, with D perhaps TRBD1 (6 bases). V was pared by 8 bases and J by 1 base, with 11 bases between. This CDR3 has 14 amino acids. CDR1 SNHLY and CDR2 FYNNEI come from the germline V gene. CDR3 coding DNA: TGTGCCAGCCAAGCAGGGGTGAACACCGGGGAGCTGTTTTTT. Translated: CASQAGVNTGELFF.

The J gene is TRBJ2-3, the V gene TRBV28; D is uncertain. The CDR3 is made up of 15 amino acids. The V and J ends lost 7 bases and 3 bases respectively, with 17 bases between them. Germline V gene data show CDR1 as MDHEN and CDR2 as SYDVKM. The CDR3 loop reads CASTLSPDPTDTQYF. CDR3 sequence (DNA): TGTGCCAGCACCCTTTCCCCGGATCCGACAGATACGCAGTATTTT. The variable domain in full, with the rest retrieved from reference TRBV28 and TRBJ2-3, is DVKVTQSSRYLVKRTGEKVFLECVQDMDHENMFWYRQDPGLGLRLIYFSYDVKMKEKGDIPEGYSVSREKKERFSLILESASTNQTSMYLCASTLSPDPTDTQYFGPGTRLTVL.

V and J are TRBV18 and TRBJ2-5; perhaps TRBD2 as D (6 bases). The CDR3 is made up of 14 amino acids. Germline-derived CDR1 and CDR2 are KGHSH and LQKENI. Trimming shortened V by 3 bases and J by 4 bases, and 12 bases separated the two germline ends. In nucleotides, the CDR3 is TGTGCCAGCTCACCGTCCGGGAGTGGAGAGACCCAGTACTTC. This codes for CASSPSGSGETQYF. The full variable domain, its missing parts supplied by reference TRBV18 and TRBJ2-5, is NAGVMQNPRHLVRRRGQEARLRCSPMKGHSHVYWYRQLPEEGLKFMVYLQKENIIDESGMPKERFSAEFPKEGPSILRIQQVVRGDSAAYFCASSPSGSGETQYFGPGTRLLVL.